Listed below are T cell receptor beta chains from one sample, sequenced in a study of Graves' ophthalmopathy and Graves' hyperthyroidism. TCRdb redid the calling of the multiplex PCR reads with MiXCR, one entry per CDR3 protein. The data hold a few hundred thousand distinct CDR3 sequences, with roughly 40% observed a single time. Sequenced sample: peripheral blood or thyroid tissue (not recorded which). These receptors originate from an adult man with Graves' hyperthyroidism. Each CDR3 is given with its conserved first and last residue. A D gene is named only where the DNA matches it firmly. Where a row states a size, it is once, few, many or the class of an expanded clone; other rows omit it.

d_call: TRBD1
j_call: TRBJ1-4
v_call: TRBV11-3
clone_size: few
cdr3_aa: CASSFSGTGGEKLFF
cdr3_nt: TGTGCCAGCAGCTTCTCCGGGACAGGGGGAGAAAAACTGTTTTTT

d_call: TRBD1
j_call: TRBJ1-2
v_call: TRBV7-9
clone_size: .
cdr3_aa: CASSVQGDYGYTF
cdr3_nt: TGTGCCAGCAGCGTGCAGGGGGACTATGGCTACACCTTC

d_call: .
j_call: TRBJ1-1
v_call: TRBV27
clone_size: few
cdr3_aa: CASRGFMNTEAFF
cdr3_nt: TGTGCCAGCAGGGGTTTCATGAACACTGAAGCTTTCTTT

d_call: TRBD1
j_call: TRBJ1-2
v_call: TRBV12-3/TRBV12-4
clone_size: few
cdr3_aa: CASRTAIFLGQGADYGYTF
cdr3_nt: TGTGCCAGCAGGACTGCCATCTTTCTGGGACAGGGGGCTGACTATGGCTACACCTTC

d_call: TRBD1
j_call: TRBJ1-4
v_call: TRBV12-3/TRBV12-4
clone_size: .
cdr3_aa: CASSLGWGQPNEKLFF
cdr3_nt: TGTGCCAGCAGTTTAGGGTGGGGACAGCCTAATGAAAAACTGTTTTTT

d_call: TRBD1
j_call: TRBJ1-5
v_call: TRBV20-1
clone_size: many
cdr3_aa: CSAFTGAGQPQHF
cdr3_nt: TGCAGTGCTTTTACAGGGGCGGGTCAGCCCCAGCATTTT

d_call: TRBD1
j_call: TRBJ1-2
v_call: TRBV7-9
clone_size: .
cdr3_aa: CASSPHQGAKGNYGYTF
cdr3_nt: TGCGCCAGCAGCCCTCACCAGGGGGCGAAGGGCAACTATGGCTACACCTTC

d_call: .
j_call: TRBJ2-2
v_call: TRBV28
clone_size: .
cdr3_aa: CASSYASNTGELFF
cdr3_nt: TGTGCCAGCAGTTACGCGTCGAACACCGGGGAGCTGTTTTTT

d_call: .
j_call: TRBJ2-5
v_call: TRBV24-1
clone_size: .
cdr3_aa: CATSAGQLKQETQYF
cdr3_nt: TGTGCCACCAGTGCGGGCCAACTTAAACAAGAGACCCAGTACTTC

d_call: .
j_call: TRBJ2-7
v_call: TRBV10-3
clone_size: few
cdr3_aa: CASSENWGLQGEQYF
cdr3_nt: TGTGCCAGCAGTGAAAATTGGGGTTTGCAGGGGGAGCAGTACTTC

d_call: .
j_call: TRBJ2-1
v_call: TRBV20-1
clone_size: .
cdr3_aa: CSASLREREQFF
cdr3_nt: TGCAGTGCTAGTTTACGGGAGAGGGAGCAGTTCTTC

d_call: TRBD1
j_call: TRBJ2-5
v_call: TRBV6-2/TRBV6-3
clone_size: .
cdr3_aa: CASSQQGAPGETQYF
cdr3_nt: TGTGCCAGCAGCCAACAGGGGGCTCCCGGGGAGACCCAGTACTTC

d_call: .
j_call: TRBJ2-5
v_call: TRBV3-1
clone_size: .
cdr3_aa: CASSRLDRGQETQYF
cdr3_nt: TGTGCCAGCAGCCGTCTAGATAGGGGCCAAGAGACCCAGTACTTC

d_call: .
j_call: TRBJ2-5
v_call: TRBV24-1
clone_size: .
cdr3_aa: CATRDYQETQYF
cdr3_nt: TGTGCCACCAGGGACTACCAAGAGACCCAGTACTTC

d_call: TRBD2
j_call: TRBJ2-3
v_call: TRBV2
clone_size: many
cdr3_aa: CASRMTSGKDTQYF
cdr3_nt: TGTGCCAGCAGGATGACTAGCGGGAAGGATACGCAGTATTTT

d_call: .
j_call: TRBJ1-6
v_call: TRBV2
clone_size: many
cdr3_aa: CASSAQMDSPLHF
cdr3_nt: TGTGCCAGCAGTGCACAGATGGATTCACCCCTCCACTTT

d_call: .
j_call: TRBJ1-5
v_call: TRBV12-3/TRBV12-4
clone_size: many
cdr3_aa: CASSLWEAAGQPQHF
cdr3_nt: TGTGCCAGCAGTTTATGGGAGGCCGCGGGCCAGCCCCAGCATTTT

d_call: .
j_call: TRBJ1-6
v_call: TRBV2
clone_size: many
cdr3_aa: CASNLQVNSPLHF
cdr3_nt: TGTGCCAGCAATCTTCAAGTCAATTCACCCCTCCACTTT

d_call: TRBD2
j_call: TRBJ2-2
v_call: TRBV5-1
clone_size: few
cdr3_aa: CASSRTSGVNTGELFF
cdr3_nt: TGCGCCAGCAGCCGCACTAGCGGGGTCAACACCGGGGAGCTGTTTTTT

d_call: .
j_call: TRBJ1-6
v_call: TRBV12-3/TRBV12-4
clone_size: few
cdr3_aa: CASSLGIGGYSPLHF
cdr3_nt: TGTGCCAGCAGTTTGGGAATAGGGGGTTATTCACCCCTCCACTTT

d_call: .
j_call: TRBJ2-3
v_call: TRBV7-2
clone_size: .
cdr3_aa: CASSLGGGVSTDTQYF
cdr3_nt: TGTGCCAGCAGCTTAGGCGGCGGGGTCAGTACAGATACGCAGTATTTT

d_call: .
j_call: TRBJ1-1
v_call: TRBV29-1
clone_size: many
cdr3_aa: CSVEDSGRDTEAFF
cdr3_nt: TGCAGCGTTGAAGATTCGGGCAGGGACACTGAAGCTTTCTTT

d_call: .
j_call: TRBJ2-5
v_call: TRBV7-2
clone_size: many
cdr3_aa: CASSLVWGETQYF
cdr3_nt: TGTGCCAGCAGCTTAGTTTGGGGAGAGACCCAGTACTTC

d_call: TRBD1
j_call: TRBJ1-1
v_call: TRBV7-2
clone_size: .
cdr3_aa: CAGSSGQVNTEAFF
cdr3_nt: TGTGCCGGCAGCTCGGGACAGGTGAACACTGAAGCTTTCTTT

d_call: TRBD2
j_call: TRBJ2-5
v_call: TRBV7-3
clone_size: many
cdr3_aa: CASSTGGSGKETQYF
cdr3_nt: TGTGCCAGCAGCACGGGGGGGTCAGGAAAAGAGACCCAGTACTTC

d_call: TRBD1
j_call: TRBJ2-7
v_call: TRBV6-5
clone_size: few
cdr3_aa: CASRGTDPYEQYF
cdr3_nt: TGTGCCAGCAGGGGGACAGATCCCTACGAGCAGTACTTC

d_call: .
j_call: TRBJ2-5
v_call: TRBV5-1
clone_size: many
cdr3_aa: CASGPQETQYF
cdr3_nt: TGCGCCAGCGGCCCCCAAGAGACCCAGTACTTC

d_call: .
j_call: TRBJ1-2
v_call: TRBV7-9
clone_size: .
cdr3_aa: CASSPPGIRNYGYTF
cdr3_nt: TGTGCCAGCAGCCCGCCAGGGATACGGAACTATGGCTACACCTTC

d_call: TRBD1
j_call: TRBJ1-1
v_call: TRBV6-5
clone_size: .
cdr3_aa: CASRGTGGNTEAFF
cdr3_nt: TGTGCCAGCAGGGGTACAGGGGGGAACACTGAAGCTTTCTTT

d_call: .
j_call: TRBJ1-2
v_call: TRBV14
clone_size: once
cdr3_aa: CASSHEGGREDYGYTF
cdr3_nt: TGTGCCAGCAGCCACGAGGGGGGGAGGGAAGACTATGGCTACACCTTC

d_call: .
j_call: TRBJ1-4
v_call: TRBV7-9
clone_size: .
cdr3_aa: CASSLAPDATNEKLFF
cdr3_nt: TGTGCCAGCAGCTTGGCCCCAGATGCAACTAATGAAAAACTGTTTTTT

d_call: .
j_call: TRBJ2-7
v_call: TRBV11-2
clone_size: many
cdr3_aa: CASSLVASSYEQYF
cdr3_nt: TGTGCCAGCAGCTTAGTAGCATCCTCCTACGAGCAGTACTTC

d_call: TRBD1
j_call: TRBJ1-1
v_call: TRBV2
clone_size: .
cdr3_aa: CASSSTGVTEAFF
cdr3_nt: TGTGCCAGCAGTTCTACAGGGGTCACTGAAGCTTTCTTT

d_call: TRBD1
j_call: TRBJ1-4
v_call: TRBV2
clone_size: .
cdr3_aa: CASSESQGAWEKLFF
cdr3_nt: TGTGCCAGCAGTGAAAGCCAGGGGGCTTGGGAAAAACTGTTTTTT

d_call: .
j_call: TRBJ2-6
v_call: TRBV24-1
clone_size: .
cdr3_aa: CTTGDLSGANVLTF
cdr3_nt: TGTACCACCGGTGATTTATCTGGGGCCAACGTCCTGACTTTC

d_call: .
j_call: TRBJ2-7
v_call: TRBV2
clone_size: .
cdr3_aa: CASSPPGDYEQYF
cdr3_nt: TGTGCCAGCAGTCCTCCAGGGGACTACGAGCAGTACTTC

d_call: .
j_call: TRBJ1-2
v_call: TRBV6-1
clone_size: many
cdr3_aa: CASSPLDRLEGYTF
cdr3_nt: TGTGCCAGCAGTCCTCTCGACAGGTTGGAGGGCTACACCTTC

d_call: .
j_call: TRBJ1-3
v_call: TRBV12-3/TRBV12-4
clone_size: .
cdr3_aa: CASSLWAGTGNTIYF
cdr3_nt: TGTGCCAGCAGTTTATGGGCAGGGACTGGAAACACCATATATTTT

d_call: .
j_call: TRBJ2-5
v_call: TRBV3-1
clone_size: .
cdr3_aa: CASSQAGVTQYF
cdr3_nt: TGTGCCAGCAGCCAAGCGGGGGTGACCCAGTACTTC

d_call: .
j_call: TRBJ2-2
v_call: TRBV12-3/TRBV12-4
clone_size: .
cdr3_aa: CASSLRKGELFF
cdr3_nt: TGTGCCAGCAGTTTAAGAAAAGGGGAGCTGTTTTTT

d_call: .
j_call: TRBJ2-3
v_call: TRBV24-1
clone_size: .
cdr3_aa: CATSEERGATDTQYF
cdr3_nt: TGTGCCACCAGTGAGGAACGCGGAGCCACAGATACGCAGTATTTT

d_call: TRBD2
j_call: TRBJ2-7
v_call: TRBV7-8
clone_size: many
cdr3_aa: CASSRLAGSPYEQYF
cdr3_nt: TGTGCCAGCAGCCGACTAGCGGGAAGTCCCTACGAGCAGTACTTC

d_call: .
j_call: TRBJ1-5
v_call: TRBV7-2
clone_size: many
cdr3_aa: CASSLNLYSNQPQHF
cdr3_nt: TGTGCCAGCAGCTTAAACCTCTATAGCAATCAGCCCCAGCATTTT